The clone carrying this T cell receptor (beta chain) was recorded many times. Antigen specificity is unknown. TCRdb used MiXCR to reprocess the reads, holding one entry per CDR3 protein. The sample yields under 20,000 distinct CDR3 sequences, roughly a fifth seen once. This entry is derived from a study of lung T cells in sarcoidosis with Löfgren's syndrome. On the study more broadly: Bronchoalveolar lavage fluid in sarcoidosis accumulates CD4+ T cells. Findings of the study overall: In alpha-beta pairs, TRAV12-1 favored TRBV2, and their CDR3s were homologous.

Per the germline V gene, CDR1 is SGHNT and CDR2 is YYREEE (reference sequence). Trimming stripped 0 bases from V and 10 bases from J, with 11 bases between. The CDR3 contains 13 residues. The chain is built from TRBV5-4 and TRBJ2-1, with a possible D match to TRBD2 (6 bases). The clonotype was recovered from a human donor with sarcoidosis (Löfgren's syndrome or another form), or a control subject (not recorded which). The sequencing sample was made of CD4+ T cells from bronchoalveolar lavage. The CDR3 bases are TGTGCCAGCAGCTTGGACGGGGCGGGAGAGCAGTTCTTC. It yields the protein CASSLDGAGEQFF. Supplemented by reference TRBV5-4 and TRBJ2-1, the full variable domain reads ETGVTQSPTHLIKTRGQQVTLRCSSQSGHNTVSWYQQALGQGPQFIFQYYREEENGRGNFPPRFSGLQFPNYSSELNVNALELDDSALYLCASSLDGAGEQFFGPGTRLTVL.